This paragraph reports one T cell receptor (beta chain). Its matching antigen is unknown. CD45RO-CCR7+CD27+CD95- cells counted as naive CD8+ T cells. These data originate in a study of CXCR3-negative and CXCR3-positive naive CD8 T cells. The authors prepared UMI-labeled TRB cDNA libraries by 5' RACE. TCRdb re-called the 5' RACE reads and shows each CDR3 protein once, DNA omitted. The table for this sample gives tens of thousands of distinct CDR3 sequences. General observations from the study: CXCR3-negative naive cells had less hydrophobic TRB CDR3s than did CXCR3-positive naive cells. Relative to memory CD8+ cells, whose diversity was much lower, both naive subsets had comparably high diversity. Whereas memory cells differed, naive CXCR3-negative and CXCR3-positive cells shared similar TRBV-TRBJ usage.

In germline, CDR1 is DFQATT, CDR2 SNEGSKA (reference sequence). The CDR3 is made up of 16 amino acids. This chain uses TRBV20-1 with TRBJ1-5. The TCR comes from a human donor in good health. Some clones in this sample may be carry-over from other donors' samples. Source material: naive CXCR3+ CD8+ T cells from blood. Subset described: CD45RO-CCR7+CD27+CD95- naive CD8+ T cells expressing CXCR3 (TNR3+). CDR3 loop: CSARDFLERGDQPQHF.